These T cell receptor beta chains were read from a single sample in a study of blood T cell repertoires in COVID-19. The table came from immunoSEQ multiplex PCR; TCRdb's copy has only in-frame clones and leaves some out. Among 35,000 to 50,000 clones listed, around 75% were seen once. The material sequenced was peripheral blood. These receptors were obtained from a man at least 80 years old with acute or convalescent COVID-19. CDR3s include the opening cysteine and the closing phenylalanine or tryptophan. D genes are given only for firm matches. Clone sizes are given selectively: once, few, many, or a class where the clone is expanded.

CASSTTGLAGFSGANVLTF,TGTGCCAGCAGTACCACGGGACTAGCGGGATTCTCTGGGGCCAACGTCCTGACTTTC,TRBV27,19,few,TRBJ2-6,TRBD2
CAISESLGGSSYEQYF,TGTGCCATCAGTGAGTCTCTCGGCGGGAGTTCCTACGAGCAGTACTTC,TRBV10-3,16,-,TRBJ2-7,TRBD2
CASSSQGSGGPQHF,TGTGCCAGCAGCTCGCAGGGGTCCGGTGGGCCCCAGCATTTT,TRBV7-9,14,-,TRBJ1-5,-
CASSIYRVEAFF,TGTGCCAGCAGTATATACAGGGTTGAAGCTTTCTTT,TRBV12-3/TRBV12-4,12,-,TRBJ1-1,-
CASSLGGTGVNEQYF,TGCGCCAGCAGCTTGGGTGGGACAGGGGTGAACGAGCAGTACTTC,TRBV5-1,15,-,TRBJ2-7,TRBD1
CASSLRRLLAGKQFF,TGTGCCAGCAGTTTGCGAAGGCTTCTAGCGGGAAAGCAGTTCTTC,TRBV28,15,-,TRBJ2-1,TRBD2
CASSPGGAGNQPQHF,TGTGCCAGCTCACCCGGAGGGGCCGGCAATCAGCCCCAGCATTTT,TRBV18,15,-,TRBJ1-5,-
CASSLGGALGTFQYF,TGTGCCAGCAGCTTAGGCGGGGCCTTAGGAACATTTCAGTACTTC,TRBV7-2,15,-,TRBJ2-4,-
CASGAGQETQYF,TGTGCCAGCGGAGCGGGGCAAGAGACCCAGTACTTC,TRBV5-4,12,-,TRBJ2-5,TRBD2
CATNGGTGELFF,TGTGCCACCAACGGGGGAACCGGGGAGCTGTTTTTT,TRBV24-1,12,once,TRBJ2-2,-
CASSPMTGSETQYF,TGTGCCAGCTCACCAATGACAGGGTCAGAGACCCAGTACTTC,TRBV18,14,-,TRBJ2-5,TRBD1
CAVSGKLPRAGGELFF,TGTGCCGTCAGCGGCAAACTTCCGCGAGCAGGCGGGGAGCTGTTTTTT,TRBV6-6,16,-,TRBJ2-2,-
CASSPEGTGKQNSPLHF,TGTGCCAGCAGTCCTGAGGGGACAGGGAAACAAAATTCACCCCTCCACTTT,TRBV9,17,-,TRBJ1-6,TRBD1
CASSPRALDIYEQYF,TGTGCCAGTTCTCCAAGGGCTTTGGACATCTACGAGCAGTACTTC,TRBV27,15,once,TRBJ2-7,-
CASSEGRSYNEQFF,TGTGCCAGCAGCGAGGGCCGCTCCTACAATGAGCAGTTCTTC,TRBV11-3,14,-,TRBJ2-1,-
CASSGLAGRYEQYF,TGTGCCAGCAGTGGGCTAGCGGGAAGGTACGAGCAGTACTTC,TRBV2,14,-,TRBJ2-7,TRBD2
CASSKLAHSYEQYF,TGTGCCAGCAGCAAATTGGCCCATTCCTACGAGCAGTACTTC,TRBV21-1,14,-,TRBJ2-7,-
CASSADRGGGSTEAFF,TGTGCCAGCAGCGCGGACAGGGGTGGGGGAAGCACTGAAGCTTTCTTT,TRBV7-8,16,-,TRBJ1-1,TRBD1
CASSQGSSYEQYF,TGTGCCAGCAGCCAAGGGAGTTCCTACGAGCAGTACTTC,TRBV3-1/TRBV3-2,13,-,TRBJ2-7,-
CASSLGTFFSTDTQYF,TGTGCCAGCAGCTTAGGGACATTTTTTTCCACAGATACGCAGTATTTT,TRBV7-2,16,-,TRBJ2-3,-
CASSRFGGKAYEQYF,TGTGCCAGCAGCCGCTTCGGCGGCAAAGCCTACGAGCAGTACTTC,TRBV3-1/TRBV3-2,15,-,TRBJ2-7,-
CASSQGTWREDYGYTF,TGTGCCAGCAGCCAAGGGACCTGGAGGGAAGACTATGGCTACACCTTC,TRBV3-1/TRBV3-2,16,-,TRBJ1-2,-
CATSTFPTDTQYF,TGTGCCACCAGTACATTCCCCACAGATACGCAGTATTTT,TRBV24-1,13,once,TRBJ2-3,-
CASSLKGLADISGANVLTF,TGTGCCAGCAGTCTTAAGGGACTAGCGGATATCTCTGGGGCCAACGTCCTGACTTTC,TRBV27,19,-,TRBJ2-6,TRBD2
CASSLVSPNYGYTF,TGTGCCAGCAGCTTAGTTAGCCCTAACTATGGCTACACCTTC,TRBV7-9,14,few,TRBJ1-2,-
CAWSSRDSKNIQYF,TGTGCCTGGAGTTCCCGGGACAGCAAAAACATTCAGTACTTC,TRBV30,14,-,TRBJ2-4,TRBD1
CAWSGLAAQGQYF,TGTGCCTGGAGTGGCCTAGCGGCACAAGGGCAGTACTTC,TRBV30,13,-,TRBJ2-7,TRBD2
CASITGVIYEQYF,TGTGCCAGCATCACAGGGGTGATCTACGAGCAGTACTTC,TRBV6-5,13,-,TRBJ2-7,TRBD1
CASSELGTGTQKQYF,TGTGCCAGCAGTGAATTGGGTACGGGTACCCAGAAGCAGTACTTC,TRBV6-1,15,few,TRBJ2-7,-
CAWSGKGQGAYEQYF,TGTGCCTGGAGTGGGAAAGGACAGGGGGCCTACGAGCAGTACTTC,TRBV30,15,-,TRBJ2-7,TRBD1
CASSPPYSQNYGYTF,TGTGCCAGCTCACCACCGTATAGCCAGAACTATGGCTACACCTTC,TRBV18,15,-,TRBJ1-2,-
CASSTGTVANSPLHF,TGTGCCAGTAGTACCGGGACAGTCGCAAATTCACCCCTCCACTTT,TRBV19,15,-,TRBJ1-6,TRBD1
CAISEPSAGNEQFF,TGTGCCATCAGTGAGCCCTCAGCAGGCAATGAGCAGTTCTTC,TRBV10-3,14,-,TRBJ2-1,-
CASRRGQGADYGYTF,TGCGCCAGCAGAAGGGGACAGGGGGCAGACTATGGCTACACCTTC,TRBV5-1,15,-,TRBJ1-2,TRBD1
CASRRVGNTEAFF,TGTGCCAGCAGACGGGTTGGGAACACTGAAGCTTTCTTT,TRBV28,13,-,TRBJ1-1,-
CASSSGQAAYGYTF,TGTGCCAGCAGCTCGGGACAGGCCGCCTATGGCTACACCTTC,TRBV14,14,-,TRBJ1-2,TRBD1
CASSLGLAGGPTGEQYF,TGTGCCAGCAGCCTGGGACTAGCGGGAGGGCCCACGGGCGAGCAGTACTTC,TRBV4-2,17,-,TRBJ2-7,TRBD2
CASSLTWGLAGNTGELFF,TGTGCCAGCAGCCTTACCTGGGGACTAGCGGGGAACACCGGGGAGCTGTTTTTT,TRBV3-1/TRBV3-2,18,once,TRBJ2-2,TRBD2
CASSTLTGSETQYF,TGTGCCAGCAGCACCCTGACAGGGAGCGAGACCCAGTACTTC,TRBV3-1/TRBV3-2,14,-,TRBJ2-5,TRBD1
CASSYSQGGVNTEAFF,TGTGCCAGCAGTTACTCTCAGGGGGGCGTGAACACTGAAGCTTTCTTT,TRBV6-5,16,-,TRBJ1-1,TRBD1
CAWSLGINYGYTF,TGTGCCTGGAGCCTCGGGATAAACTATGGCTACACCTTC,TRBV30,13,-,TRBJ1-2,-
CASSSRPGDTQYF,TGTGCCAGCAGTAGCCGACCGGGGGATACGCAGTATTTT,TRBV6-5,13,-,TRBJ2-3,-
CASRGQSRGQPQHF,TGCGCCAGCAGGGGACAGTCCAGAGGTCAGCCCCAGCATTTT,TRBV10-2,14,-,TRBJ1-5,TRBD1
CAGRWDSYNEQFF,TGTGCCGGGAGGTGGGACTCCTACAATGAGCAGTTCTTC,TRBV5-4,13,few,TRBJ2-1,-
CASSFGTGGISNQPQHF,TGTGCCAGCAGTTTCGGGACAGGGGGCATTAGCAATCAGCCCCAGCATTTT,TRBV6-2/TRBV6-3,17,once,TRBJ1-5,TRBD1
CASSLSSYEQYF,TGTGCCAGCAGCCTCAGCTCCTACGAGCAGTACTTC,TRBV7-9,12,medium-sized,TRBJ2-7,-
CATSGFSGRTGEQFF,TGTGCCACCAGCGGTTTTAGCGGGAGGACGGGTGAGCAGTTCTTC,TRBV15,15,-,TRBJ2-1,TRBD2
CASSYRVNTGELFF,TGTGCCAGCAGTTACCGCGTGAACACCGGGGAGCTGTTTTTT,TRBV6-6,14,-,TRBJ2-2,-
CASSFSGILMNTEAFF,TGTGCCAGCAGTTTTTCAGGGATCCTCATGAACACTGAAGCTTTCTTT,TRBV28,16,-,TRBJ1-1,-
CASSHVFRGDETQYF,TGTGCCAGCAGCCATGTCTTTCGGGGAGATGAGACCCAGTACTTC,TRBV14,15,-,TRBJ2-5,-
CASSLRGGEQFF,TGTGCCAGCAGCCTCAGGGGCGGTGAGCAGTTCTTC,TRBV9,12,-,TRBJ2-1,-
CASRNRGTSYEQYF,TGTGCCAGCCGTAACAGGGGAACTTCCTACGAGCAGTACTTC,TRBV2,14,few,TRBJ2-7,TRBD1
CATSRVNSNYGYTF,TGTGCCACCAGCAGAGTTAACAGCAACTATGGCTACACCTTC,TRBV15,14,-,TRBJ1-2,-
CASSQARGSIQYF,TGTGCCAGCAGCCAAGCACGGGGAAGTATTCAGTACTTC,TRBV14,13,-,TRBJ2-4,-
CASSWGTANYGYTF,TGTGCCAGCAGCTGGGGGACTGCTAACTATGGCTACACCTTC,TRBV28,14,once,TRBJ1-2,-